Shown below are 19 T cell receptor beta chains from a single sample sequenced in a study of cytomegalovirus exposure and HLA in healthy donors (dated by TCRdb to the late 2010s). Libraries were built with the immunoSEQ multiplex PCR assay. For the multiplex PCR, a mixture combining 60 forward primers for TCR Vbeta segments and 13 reverse primers for TCR Jbeta segments was used. TCRdb limited this immuneACCESS table to in-frame rearrangements with V and J called. A share of clones is missing; checked studies link under half to unresolved V genes, and the rest is unexplained. In this sample the table shows under 200,000 clones, approximately 70% of which occur a single time. The top ten clones comprise roughly 1.9% of the sample. Material for sequencing was PBMCs. These receptors were collected from a woman aged 30 to 39 in good health and CMV-seronegative.

V and J are TRBV6-1 and TRBJ2-7; D is perhaps TRBD2 (5 bases). V was clipped by 8 bases and J by 0 bases, with 14 bases between them. This CDR3 region has 14 residues. Looked up from germline, CDR1 is MNHNS and CDR2 is SASEGT. CDR3 DNA sequence: TGTGCCAGCCACCTCGCGGGCAGCTCCTACGAGCAGTACTTC. The encoded protein is CASHLAGSSYEQYF.

The rearrangement links TRBV18 to TRBJ2-3, with 7 bases aligning to TRBD1. The CDR3 has 13 residues. With 4 bases clipped from V and 3 bases from J, the junction kept 1 base outside the gene matches. The V gene's germline CDR1 is KGHSH and CDR2 LQKENI. The CDR3, as DNA: TGTGCCAGCTCACTGACAGGGACAGATACGCAGTATTTT. Its protein product is CASSLTGTDTQYF.

This chain joins TRBV4-1 and TRBJ2-1, with 8 bases matching TRBD2. Germline loops: CDR1 MGHRA, CDR2 YSYEKL. The ends lost 2 bases at V and 6 bases at J; junction bases unmatched: 12. The CDR3 contains 17 residues. CDR3 nucleotide sequence: TGCGCCAGCAGCCAAAGAGTGTTGGCGGGGGGATTCAATGAGCAGTTCTTC. Its translation: CASSQRVLAGGFNEQFF.

The chain couples TRBV2 to TRBJ1-5, with TRBD1 matching over 7 bases. The trim removed 4 bases at V and 5 bases at J, leaving 2 bases unmatched. The length of the CDR3 is 13 residues. Germline-derived CDR1 and CDR2 are SNHLY and FYNNEI. The CDR3 DNA is TGTGCCAGCAGTGGAAGGGGGCATCAGCCCCAGCATTTT. Translated: CASSGRGHQPQHF.

J is TRBJ1-1 and V is TRBV18, with D hard to call. Germline CDR1 is KGHSH and CDR2 is LQKENI. The CDR3 is 17 amino acids. The V gene lost 6 bases and the J gene lost 2 bases, with 22 bases spanning the gap. The CDR3 sequence is CASSTLLHRVLNTEAFF. CDR3 sequence (DNA): TGTGCCAGCTCCACCCTGTTGCATCGGGTCCTCAACACTGAAGCTTTCTTT.

V and J are TRBV5-1 and TRBJ2-1, with TRBD1 matching over 8 bases. Germline values: CDR1 SGHRS, CDR2 YFSETQ. V trimming: 7 bases; J trimming: 10 bases; junction bases outside the gene matches: 19. There are 16 residues in the CDR3. The CDR3, as DNA: TGCGCCAGCCGCCTCGAAACGGGACAGGTAGTTATGGAGCAGTTCTTC. It is translated as CASRLETGQVVMEQFF.

V is TRBV4-1 and J is TRBJ1-2; the D gene is possibly TRBD1 (6 bases). Germline values: CDR1 MGHRA, CDR2 YSYEKL. Trimming shortened V by 1 base and J by 1 base, and 10 bases separated the two germline ends. There are 15 residues in the CDR3. CDR3 nucleotide sequence: TGCGCCAGCAGCCAAGGGGACACCCTTAACTATGGCTACACCTTC. This gives the protein CASSQGDTLNYGYTF.

The CDR3 DNA follows: TGTGCCAGCAGCCCCCTAGGACAGGGGGGATTCACCGGGGAGCTGTTTTTT. It encodes CASSPLGQGGFTGELFF. The rearrangement uses TRBV9 and TRBJ2-2; TRBD1 agrees at 10 bases. Germline loops: CDR1 SGDLS, CDR2 YYNGEE. The CDR3 runs to 17 residues. V gave up 4 bases and J gave up 4 bases; unmatched junction bases: 10.

This clone came up a few times. CDR3 DNA sequence: TGTGCCAGCACCCCGGGGGGAAACTCTGGAAACACCATATATTTT. As protein: CASTPGGNSGNTIYF. V and J are TRBV6-6 and TRBJ1-3, with D maybe TRBD1 (5 bases). CDR1 is MNHNY, CDR2 SVGAGI, per germline (reference sequence). The length of the CDR3 is 15 residues. The ends were cut back, 7 bases at V and 0 bases at J, with 13 bases in the middle.

The chain couples TRBV19 to TRBJ2-2, with TRBD1 matching 7 bases. CDR1 is LNHDA and CDR2 is SQIVND in the germline V gene (reference sequence). V lost 5 bases and J lost 4; bases outside the gene matches: 4. This CDR3 region has 14 residues. CDR3 region: CASSPWDSTGELFF. The CDR3 bases are TGTGCCAGTAGTCCCTGGGACAGCACCGGGGAGCTGTTTTTT.

In this sample, this clone turned up a few times. The chain carries TRBV5-1 and TRBJ2-6, with D unresolved. The ends were cut back, 6 bases at V and 4 bases at J, with 17 bases in the middle. The CDR3 length is 16 residues. Per the germline V gene, CDR1 is SGHRS and CDR2 is YFSETQ. CDR3 nucleotides: TGCGCCAGCAAAATAATGTACGGTACCGGGGCCAACGTCCTGACTTTC. Amino acids: CASKIMYGTGANVLTF.

The rearrangement uses TRBV11-2 and TRBJ1-1, with unresolved D. Germline CDR1 SGHAT, CDR2 FQNNGV. Trimming removed 5 bases from V and 1 base from J, with 14 bases in between. The length of the CDR3 is 15 residues. The CDR3 sequence: CASSSRRQPNTEAFF. The CDR3, as DNA: TGTGCCAGCAGCAGCCGGCGGCAGCCGAACACTGAAGCTTTCTTT.

The chain couples TRBV6-1 to TRBJ2-7, with 9 nucleotides matching TRBD2. J was trimmed by 4 bases and V by 10 bases; bases with no gene match: 8. Per the germline V gene, CDR1 is MNHNS and CDR2 is SASEGT. CDR3 length equals 13 residues. CDR3 in DNA: TGTGCCATCACTCTAGCGGGGTATTACGAGCAGTACTTC. Its protein product is CAITLAGYYEQYF.

The J gene is TRBJ2-5, the V gene TRBV27; TRBD1 aligns across 8 bases. Losses at the gene ends were 3 bases for V and 3 bases for J; bases not matched to a gene: 9. The CDR3 runs to 16 residues. Germline CDR1 MNHEY, CDR2 SMNVEV (reference sequence). The CDR3 DNA reads as TGTGCCAGCAGTTTGTACAGGGGGGCGAGGGAAGAGACCCAGTACTTC. Translation: CASSLYRGAREETQYF.

This clone was counted once. The gene calls are TRBV4-3 and TRBJ2-1; the D is unclear. The V gene lost 4 bases and the J gene lost 9 bases, with 13 bases spanning the gap. This CDR3 is 13 amino acids long. Germline values: CDR1 LGHNA, CDR2 YSLEER. CDR3 residues: CASSPYPLSEQFF. The CDR3 DNA follows: TGCGCCAGCAGCCCCTACCCCCTTAGTGAGCAGTTCTTC.

This chain connects TRBV5-4 to TRBJ2-3, with D maybe TRBD2 (6 bases). The V end was cut by 3 bases, the J end by 0 bases, with 20 bases between. The germline V gene has CDR1 SGHNT and CDR2 YYREEE (reference sequence). The CDR3 runs to 18 residues. CDR3 loop: CASSSPTGDLLSTDTQYF. Written as DNA, the CDR3 is TGTGCCAGCAGCTCCCCAACGGGGGACTTATTGAGCACAGATACGCAGTATTTT. Based on the CDR3 plus reference TRBV5-4 and TRBJ2-3, the full variable domain is ETGVTQSPTHLIKTRGQQVTLRCSSQSGHNTVSWYQQALGQGPQFIFQYYREEENGRGNFPPRFSGLQFPNYSSELNVNALELDDSALYLCASSSPTGDLLSTDTQYFGPGTRLTVL.

CDR3 sequence (DNA): TGTGCCAGCAGTGAGACCACAGGGGGCTACTACGAGCAGTACTTC. Protein product: CASSETTGGYYEQYF. This chain connects TRBV6-1 to TRBJ2-7; TRBD1 aligns across 9 bases. CDR1 MNHNS and CDR2 SASEGT come from the germline V gene. CDR3 length: 15 residues. After removal of 3 bases from V and 3 bases from J, the junction contained 6 bases not matched to a gene.

The V call is TRBV4-3, the J call TRBJ1-3; the D gene is possibly TRBD1 (5 bases). The germline V and J ends were trimmed by 1 base and 0 bases, with 13 bases remaining between them. Germline V lookup: CDR1 LGHNA, CDR2 YSLEER. This CDR3 has 17 amino acids. In nucleotides, the CDR3 is TGCGCCAGCAGCCAAGTAGGAGCAGGGTTCTCTGGAAACACCATATATTTT. Translation gives CASSQVGAGFSGNTIYF.

This chain joins TRBV6-1 and TRBJ2-3, with TRBD2 identical over 10 bases. Per germline, CDR1 MNHNS and CDR2 SASEGT. V shed 6 bases and J 4 bases; nucleotides not matched to a gene: 4. The CDR3 loop spans 14 amino acids. As DNA, the CDR3 is TGTGCCAGCAGGGGGACTAGCGAGTCAGATACGCAGTATTTT. This codes for CASRGTSESDTQYF.